Here is one T cell receptor beta chain with its context. This CDR3 spans 14 amino acids. Germline CDR1 reads MNHNS; CDR2 reads SASEGT. V lost 1 base, J lost 5 bases, and 9 bases lay in between. Sequencing used immunoSEQ multiplex PCR; TCRdb keeps in-frame clones, though not all of them. The sample consists of some 65,000 clones, around 80% of them appearing once. This entry comes from a study of blood T cell repertoires in COVID-19. This sequence joins TRBV6-1 and TRBJ1-5; D not resolved. This TCR was recovered from a human donor in a cohort sampled during active COVID-19. Material: peripheral blood. The CDR3 nucleotides read TGTGCCAGCAGTGAAGAATGGGGAGATCAGCCCCAGCATTTT. Translation: CASSEEWGDQPQHF.